This TCR beta chain stems from a study of cytomegalovirus exposure and HLA in healthy donors. Points from the study as a whole: The authors later found TCR association rates varying by HLA locus, with DRB1 most and HLA-C fewest. Fewer than 200 TCR beta chains were listed as cytomegalovirus-associated.

The PCR made use of 60 Vbeta and 13 Jbeta primers. The data were produced by immunoSEQ multiplex PCR, yet TCRdb's version contains in-frame clones alone and is incomplete. Of approximately 150,000 clones in the sample, around 80% were seen once. Trimming shortened V by 2 bases and J by 5 bases, and 10 bases separated the two germline ends. The germline V gene encodes CDR1 SGHTS and CDR2 YDEGEE. The CDR3 covers 13 residues. Healthy people donating bone marrow made up the donors. Despite likely unrecorded immune exposures, the donors were nominally healthy at the time of sampling. About this clone: Its target is unknown.

The chain carries TRBV5-8 and TRBJ2-5, with a tentative D call TRBD2 (5 bases). The source material was PBMCs. The sequence derives from a female donor in good health and CMV-seronegative. CDR3 in DNA: TGTGCCAGCAGCTTTCTGGAGGTGGAGACCCAGTACTTC. It codes for CASSFLEVETQYF.